This T cell receptor beta chain was documented in a study of blood T cells in healthy people across ages. General study results and limits: Investigators treated diversity estimates from one million T cells as underestimates.

Per sample, extraction of total RNA gave at least 6 micrograms in every case. Through a sample-barcoded 5' primer and a J-beta primer mix, a second PCR was run for roughly 7 to 11 cycles. Each CDR3 protein is one row after TCRdb ran MiXCR on the 5' RACE reads. The table includes about 570,000 distinct CDR3 sequences, roughly a quarter detected once. As to this clonotype: As yet, its antigen is unknown.

The germline gives CDR1 LGHNA, CDR2 YSLEER. CDR3 length: 14 amino acids. V was shortened by 0 bases and J by 2 bases, with 2 bases between the two germline ends. Sequencing was performed on blood. The source of this sequence is a woman aged 70-85 years in good health. The chain couples TRBV4-3 to TRBJ1-6, with D unclear. CDR3 residues: CASSQEPYNSPLHF. In DNA, the CDR3 is TGCGCCAGCAGCCAAGAGCCCTATAATTCACCCCTCCACTTT.